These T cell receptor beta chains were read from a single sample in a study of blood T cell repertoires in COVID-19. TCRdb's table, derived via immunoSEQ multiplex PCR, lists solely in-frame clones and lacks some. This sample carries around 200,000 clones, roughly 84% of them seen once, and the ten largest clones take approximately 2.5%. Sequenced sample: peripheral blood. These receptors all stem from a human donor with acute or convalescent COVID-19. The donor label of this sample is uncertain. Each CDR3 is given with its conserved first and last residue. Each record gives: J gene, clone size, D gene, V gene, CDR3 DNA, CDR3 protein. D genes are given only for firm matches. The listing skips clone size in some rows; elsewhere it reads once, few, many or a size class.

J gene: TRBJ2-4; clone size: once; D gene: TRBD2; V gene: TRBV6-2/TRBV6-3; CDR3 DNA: TGTGCCAGCAGTTACTTAGCTAGCGGGAAAGCCAAAAACATTCAGTACTTC; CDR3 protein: CASSYLASGKAKNIQYF
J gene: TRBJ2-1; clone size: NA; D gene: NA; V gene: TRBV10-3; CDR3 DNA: TGTGCCATCAGTGCCATAGTCCAGGCTGGTGAGCAGTTCTTC; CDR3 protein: CAISAIVQAGEQFF
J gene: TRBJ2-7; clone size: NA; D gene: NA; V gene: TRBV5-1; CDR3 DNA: TGCGCCAGCAGCCCCCGATCTGGCGGGGCTGGGTGGGAGCAGTACTTC; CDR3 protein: CASSPRSGGAGWEQYF
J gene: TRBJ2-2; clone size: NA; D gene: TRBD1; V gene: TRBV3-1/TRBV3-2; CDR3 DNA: TGTGCCAGCAAAAGAGGGACAGGGAACACCGGGGAGCTGTTTTTT; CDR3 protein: CASKRGTGNTGELFF
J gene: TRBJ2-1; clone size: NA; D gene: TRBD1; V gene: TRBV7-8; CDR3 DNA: TGTGCCAGCAGCGAGGACAGGAACAATGAGCAGTTCTTC; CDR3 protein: CASSEDRNNEQFF
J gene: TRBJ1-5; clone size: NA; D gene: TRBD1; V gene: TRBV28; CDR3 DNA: TGTGCCAGCAGTTTATACGGAAAACAGGGGAGCACCCCTCAAGCTCAGCCCCAGCATTTT; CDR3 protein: CASSLYGKQGSTPQAQPQHF
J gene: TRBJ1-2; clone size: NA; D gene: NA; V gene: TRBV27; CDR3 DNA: TGTGCCAGCAGGCCTACAGGGTTAGGTGGCTACACCTTC; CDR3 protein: CASRPTGLGGYTF
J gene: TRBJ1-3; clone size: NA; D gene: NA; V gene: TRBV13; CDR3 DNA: TGTGCCAGCAGCTTGGACAGCTCCTCTGGAAACACCATATATTTT; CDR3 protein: CASSLDSSSGNTIYF
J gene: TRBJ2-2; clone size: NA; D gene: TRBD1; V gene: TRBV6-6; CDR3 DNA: TGTGCCAGCAGTCGACCGGGACAGGGGGAAGCCGGGGAGCTGTTTTTT; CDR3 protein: CASSRPGQGEAGELFF
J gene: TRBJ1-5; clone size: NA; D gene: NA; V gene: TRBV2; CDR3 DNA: TGTGCCAGCAGACTTGACAATAGCAATCAGCCCCAGCATTTT; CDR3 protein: CASRLDNSNQPQHF
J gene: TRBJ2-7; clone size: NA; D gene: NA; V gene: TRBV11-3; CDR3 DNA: TGTGCCAGCAGCTTAGATCCCAACTACGAGCAGTACTTC; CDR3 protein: CASSLDPNYEQYF
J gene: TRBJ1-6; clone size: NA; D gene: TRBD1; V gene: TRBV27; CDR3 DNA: TGTGCCAGCAGTTTATCGACAGGGGGCGTTTCACCCCTCCACTTT; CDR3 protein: CASSLSTGGVSPLHF
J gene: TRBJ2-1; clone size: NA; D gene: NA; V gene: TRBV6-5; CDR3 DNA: TGTGCCAGCACCGCGGGCCGGAATGAGCAGTTCTTC; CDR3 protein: CASTAGRNEQFF
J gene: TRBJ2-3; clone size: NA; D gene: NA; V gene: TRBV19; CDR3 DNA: TGTGCCAGTAGTACCCGGGACTCGAGTCGAGATACGCAGTATTTT; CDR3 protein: CASSTRDSSRDTQYF
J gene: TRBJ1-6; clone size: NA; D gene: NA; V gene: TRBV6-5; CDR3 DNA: TGTGCCAGCGGTTTACAGGGACCTAATTCACCCCTCCACTTT; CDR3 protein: CASGLQGPNSPLHF
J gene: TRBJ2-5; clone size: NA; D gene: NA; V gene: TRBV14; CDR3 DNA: TGTGCCAGCAGCCAAGAGTTGGGGGCGATCCGAGAGACCCAGTACTTC; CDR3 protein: CASSQELGAIRETQYF
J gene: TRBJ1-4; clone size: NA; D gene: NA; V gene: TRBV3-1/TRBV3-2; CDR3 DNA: TGTGCCAGCAGCCAGAGGTTCAGGGGCTGGGATGAAAAACTGTTTTTT; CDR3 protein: CASSQRFRGWDEKLFF
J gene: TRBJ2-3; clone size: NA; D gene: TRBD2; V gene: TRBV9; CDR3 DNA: TGTGCCAGCAACAATCCCTTGGGGGGGGCAGATACGCAGTATTTT; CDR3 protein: CASNNPLGGADTQYF
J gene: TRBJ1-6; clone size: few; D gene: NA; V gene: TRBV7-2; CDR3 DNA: TGTGCCAGCAGCCCGAGTGTAGCCCTCCACTTT; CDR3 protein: CASSPSVALHF
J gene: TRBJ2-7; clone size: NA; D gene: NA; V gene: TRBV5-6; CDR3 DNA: TGTGCCAGCAGCTCGAGATTTTCCGGCGAGCAGTACTTC; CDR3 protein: CASSSRFSGEQYF
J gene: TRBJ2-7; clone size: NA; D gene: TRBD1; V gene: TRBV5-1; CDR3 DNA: TGCGCCAGCAGCCCGGGACAGGGCAATGTTTACGAGCAGTACTTC; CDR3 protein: CASSPGQGNVYEQYF
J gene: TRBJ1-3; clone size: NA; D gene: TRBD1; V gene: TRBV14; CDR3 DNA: TGTGCCAGCAGCCTACAGGGGGCATCCACCATATATTTT; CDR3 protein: CASSLQGASTIYF
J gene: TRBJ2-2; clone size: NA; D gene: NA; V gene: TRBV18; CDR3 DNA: TGTGCCAGCTCACCTCTTTCCGGAGGCCCCATCACCGGGGAGCTGTTTTTT; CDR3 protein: CASSPLSGGPITGELFF
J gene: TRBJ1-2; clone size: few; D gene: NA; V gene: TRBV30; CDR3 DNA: TGTGCCTGGAGTGTATCTGGGCACGGCTACACCTTC; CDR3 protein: CAWSVSGHGYTF
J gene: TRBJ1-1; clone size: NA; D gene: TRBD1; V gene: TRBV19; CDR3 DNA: TGTGCCAGTAGTGTAAAGACAGGGGGGAACACTGAAGCTTTCTTT; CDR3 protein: CASSVKTGGNTEAFF
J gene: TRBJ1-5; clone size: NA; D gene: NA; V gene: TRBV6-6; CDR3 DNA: TGTGCCAGCAGTGCAAACAGAGCAGACGTAAATCAGCCCCAGCATTTT; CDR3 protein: CASSANRADVNQPQHF
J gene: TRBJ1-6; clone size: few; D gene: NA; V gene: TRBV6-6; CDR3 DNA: TGTGCCAGCACGCCGATATGGGCCCCGAACTCACCCCTCCACTTT; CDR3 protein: CASTPIWAPNSPLHF